The text below deals with one T cell receptor beta chain. No antigen is known for it. Base qualities were left out, and no much larger clone turns up one base away. This sample is drawn from a study of blood T cell repertoires in COVID-19 (dated by TCRdb to about 2020). About the full investigation: Samples from collaborators originated in the United States, Italy and Spain and spanned both the acute and convalescent phases of COVID-19. The material from the prospective study consisted of cDNA or gDNA derived from T cells, B-cell-depleted T cells, or PBMCs. Where available, HLA class I and class II types were taken from metadata supplied by the sample provider and were not determined by assay-based typing. Sample metadata almost always included a de-identified subject ID, COVID-19 status, age in years and sex. The repertoires were released in a freely available public database meant as a resource for research on the immune response to SARS-CoV-2. Subjects who had been exposed to COVID-19, were actively infected with it, or had recovered from it provided the deeply sampled blood TCRbeta repertoires that made up the dataset. Samples were obtained from the ongoing ImmuneRACE study (first 160 participants) and from some 1,200 subjects provided by 6 global collaborators. The research as a whole found: The amount of clinical and demographic metadata varied by source and participant and was provided uncurated.

The immunoSEQ Assay, a bias-controlled multiplex PCR, was used to amplify TCRbeta CDR3 regions from genomic DNA. The authors' pipeline ran thus. Nucleated cell counts per sample were estimated from amplification of reference gene primers within the assay. To quantify the absolute abundance of each unique TCRbeta CDR3 rearrangement, sequence reads were collapsed and filtered. Productive Simpson clonality was computed per sample as the square root of Simpson's diversity index over productive rearrangements. Imported from immuneACCESS, the table was reduced by TCRdb to in-frame sequences with V and J called. These copies leave out some clones; in studies compared against another copy, an unresolved V gene accounts for under half, and the cause of the remainder is not known. Clonal size and the V and J genes are those of that table, whereas D and trimming came from the DNA. This sample comprises 100,000 to 120,000 clones, approximately 81% of them detected only once. 3.4% of the sample comes from the top ten.

CDR1 and CDR2 are read off the germline V gene as SGHRS and YFSETQ. The CDR3 has 15 amino acids, counting the end cysteine and phenylalanine. The kept DNA is CDR3 alone, 45 bases in frame from the first base. V loses 0 bases, J loses 6 bases, and the germline ends lie 13 bases apart. The collaborating institutions used their own protocols to collect whole blood in K2EDTA tubes. For TCRbeta analysis, collaborators shipped samples as frozen whole blood, isolated PBMCs, or DNA extracted from either of those sample types. The material sequenced was peripheral blood. The sequence was collected from a man aged 40-55 years with acute or convalescent COVID-19. The V gene is TRBV5-1 and the J gene is TRBJ2-4, with TRBD1 as a weak D call on 6 bases. The CDR3 reads as follows: CASSLDGGVGNIQYF. The DNA reads TGCGCCAGCAGCTTGGATGGGGGCGTTGGAAACATTCAGTACTTC.